These T cell receptor beta chains were read from a single sample in a study of Graves' ophthalmopathy and Graves' hyperthyroidism. Each CDR3 protein gets one entry after TCRdb re-called the multiplex PCR reads with MiXCR. The table has approximately 700,000 distinct CDR3 sequences, approximately 39% seen once; the top ten hold more than 3%. The sequencing sample was made of peripheral blood. The receptors stem from an adult man with Graves' ophthalmopathy. Each CDR3 is given with its conserved first and last residue. A D gene is named only where the DNA matches it firmly. Where a row states a size, it is once, few, many or the class of an expanded clone; other rows omit it.

.	TRBV9	many	TRBJ2-2	CASSVGGLKNTGELFF
.	TRBV6-5	few	TRBJ2-6	CASSYAWGFRANVLTF
.	TRBV7-3	.	TRBJ2-7	CASSQERAYEQYF
.	TRBV20-1	many	TRBJ1-5	CSARDLGSAQPQHF
TRBD2	TRBV7-8	.	TRBJ2-5	CASSLALLAGGRETQYF
TRBD1	TRBV9	.	TRBJ2-2	CASSTGQGLNTGELFF
.	TRBV7-2	.	TRBJ1-2	CASNSLDRGPFNYGYTF
TRBD1	TRBV11-1	once	TRBJ1-5	CASSPGGERNQPQHF
.	TRBV20-1	many	TRBJ1-4	CSAGRLNNEKLFF
.	TRBV18	few	TRBJ1-5	CASSPLRDNQPQHF
.	TRBV20-1	many	TRBJ2-7	CSARISGVVGQYF
TRBD2	TRBV29-1	.	TRBJ2-7	CSVGLAGDSYEQYF
TRBD2	TRBV14	few	TRBJ2-3	CASSQAGGHADTQYF
.	TRBV11-2	many	TRBJ2-6	CASSLGWGSGANVLTF
TRBD1	TRBV2	.	TRBJ2-2	CASSSGTGTGELFF
.	TRBV7-9	many	TRBJ1-1	CASSRPPALGSLTEAFF